This T cell receptor beta chain comes out of a study of technical replicates of blood from four donors. Per the germline V gene, CDR1 is KGHSH and CDR2 is LQKENI. V was clipped by 0 bases and J by 2 bases, with 8 bases between them. The CDR3 spans 14 residues. Some clones are missing from TCRdb's copy, which holds only in-frame ones; the method was immunoSEQ multiplex PCR. The table lists some 90,000 clones, 90% to 95% of them singletons. The chain recombines TRBV18 with TRBJ2-7; maybe TRBD2 (5 bases). The sequence was collected from a human donor in good health. The sample taken for sequencing was T cells isolated from PBMCs. CDR3 in amino acids: CASSPPAGTYEQYF. In DNA, the CDR3 is TGTGCCAGCTCACCACCCGCGGGCACCTACGAGCAGTACTTC.